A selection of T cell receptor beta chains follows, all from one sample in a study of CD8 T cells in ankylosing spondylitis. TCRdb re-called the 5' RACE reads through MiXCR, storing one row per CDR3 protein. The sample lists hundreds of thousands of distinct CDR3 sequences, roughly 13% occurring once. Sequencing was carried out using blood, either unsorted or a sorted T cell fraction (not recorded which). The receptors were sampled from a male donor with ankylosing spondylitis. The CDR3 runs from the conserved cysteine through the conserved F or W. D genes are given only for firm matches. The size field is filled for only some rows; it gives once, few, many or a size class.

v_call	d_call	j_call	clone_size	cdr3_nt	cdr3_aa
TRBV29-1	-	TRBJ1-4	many	TGCAGCGTGCGTAAGGGGGCAACTAATGAAAAACTGTTTTTT	CSVRKGATNEKLFF
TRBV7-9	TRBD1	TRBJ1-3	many	TGTGCCAGCAGCCCGCCGGGACAGGCGGTTGGAAACACCATATATTTT	CASSPPGQAVGNTIYF
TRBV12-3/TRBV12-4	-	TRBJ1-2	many	TGTGCCAGCAGTGACCGGGACCAAGCTAACTATGGCTACACCTTC	CASSDRDQANYGYTF
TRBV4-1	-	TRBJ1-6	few	TGCGCCAGCAGCCAAGCCAACAGGGAGTCACCCCTCCACTTT	CASSQANRESPLHF
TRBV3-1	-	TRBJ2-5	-	TGTGCCAGCAGCCAAGAGGATGGACGCGAGACCCAGTACTTC	CASSQEDGRETQYF
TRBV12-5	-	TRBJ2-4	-	TGTGCTAGTGGTTTGGCACCCTCGGGTTCCGAAAACATTCAGTACTTC	CASGLAPSGSENIQYF
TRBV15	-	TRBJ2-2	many	TGTGCCACCAGCAGAGATCTGGGGGGTGCGAACACCGGGGAGCTGTTTTTT	CATSRDLGGANTGELFF
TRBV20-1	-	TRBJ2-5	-	TGCAGTGCTAGGAGGGGCCCCCAAGAGACCCAGTACTTC	CSARRGPQETQYF
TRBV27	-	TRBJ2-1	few	TGTGCCAGCAGTTTACGGGGGAATTCCAATGAGCAGTTCTTC	CASSLRGNSNEQFF
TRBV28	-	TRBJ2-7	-	TGTGCCAGCAGTCAGGGAGGGGACAGGAGCTCCTACGAGCAGTACTTC	CASSQGGDRSSYEQYF
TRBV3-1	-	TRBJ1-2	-	TGTGCCAGCAGCCCTTGGACTAAGAATGGCTACACCTTC	CASSPWTKNGYTF
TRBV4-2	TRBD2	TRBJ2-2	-	TGTGCCAGCAGCCAACTAGCGGGAGGCACCGGGGAGCTGTTTTTT	CASSQLAGGTGELFF
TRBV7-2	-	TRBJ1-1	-	TGTGCCAGCAGCTTCTACGGGCCCCGGATGAACACTGAAGCTTTCTTT	CASSFYGPRMNTEAFF
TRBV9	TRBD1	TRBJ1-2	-	TGTGCCAGCAGCGTAAATCCAGGGGGCCCATCTGCCTATGGCTACACCTTC	CASSVNPGGPSAYGYTF
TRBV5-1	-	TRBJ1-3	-	TGCGCCAGCAGCTTGGTAGGGAGCTCCTCTGGAAACACCATATATTTT	CASSLVGSSSGNTIYF
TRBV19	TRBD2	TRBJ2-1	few	TGTGCCAGTAGTATTAGCGGGAGCATTCGCAATGAGCAGTTCTTC	CASSISGSIRNEQFF
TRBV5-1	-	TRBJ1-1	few	TGCGCCAGCAATACAGGGCGAGGGAACACTGAAGCTTTCTTT	CASNTGRGNTEAFF
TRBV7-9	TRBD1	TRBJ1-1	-	TGTGCCAGCAGCTTATGGCTGACAGGGGCGAACACTGAAGCTTTCTTT	CASSLWLTGANTEAFF
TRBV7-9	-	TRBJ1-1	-	TGTGCCAGCGGGGCCTGGACAAAGAACACTGAAGCTTTCTTT	CASGAWTKNTEAFF
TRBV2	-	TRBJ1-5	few	TGTGCCAGCAGTGAATGGGAAAGCAATCAGCCCCAGCATTTT	CASSEWESNQPQHF
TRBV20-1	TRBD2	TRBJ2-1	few	TGCAGTGCTCGGACTAGCGGGAGGGAAAACAATGAGCAGTTCTTC	CSARTSGRENNEQFF
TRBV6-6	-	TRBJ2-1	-	TGTGCCAGCAGTTGGGGAGCGGAGCAGTTCTTC	CASSWGAEQFF
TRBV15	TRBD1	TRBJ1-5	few	TGTGCCACCAGCAAAAGACAGGGGAATCAGCCCCAGCATTTT	CATSKRQGNQPQHF
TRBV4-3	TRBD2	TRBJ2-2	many	TGCGCCAGCAGCCAAGTGCTTCTCAGGGGACAAACTCTAGCGGGAGGGCCTCCCGGGGAGCTGTTTTTT	CASSQVLLRGQTLAGGPPGELFF
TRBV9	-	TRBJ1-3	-	TGTGCCAGCACCCGTTCCGGGTTCCGCTCTGGAAACACCATATATTTT	CASTRSGFRSGNTIYF
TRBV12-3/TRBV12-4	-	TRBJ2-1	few	TGTGCCAGCAGTCCCCTGAGCGTAGGGCCCTACAATGAGCAGTTCTTC	CASSPLSVGPYNEQFF
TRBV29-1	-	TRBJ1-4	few	TGCAGCGCCCGAGGGAGGGGCAGCGAAAAACTGTTTTTT	CSARGRGSEKLFF
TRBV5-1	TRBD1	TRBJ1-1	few	TGCGCCAGCAGCTTCAAGGGGACAGGGGGCACTGAAGCTTTCTTT	CASSFKGTGGTEAFF
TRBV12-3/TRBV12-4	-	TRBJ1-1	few	TGTGCCAGCAGTTTGGGCGGAGGAATCACTGAAGCTTTCTTT	CASSLGGGITEAFF
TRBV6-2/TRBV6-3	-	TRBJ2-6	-	TGTGCCAGCAGTTACGTCGGGGCCTCTGGGGCCAACGTCCTGACTTTC	CASSYVGASGANVLTF
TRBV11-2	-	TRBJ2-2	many	TGTGCCAGCAGCCCCCCTACCTCCGGGGAGCTGTTTTTT	CASSPPTSGELFF
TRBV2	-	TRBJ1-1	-	TGTGCCAGCAGTGTTTTCTACACTGAAGCTTTCTTT	CASSVFYTEAFF
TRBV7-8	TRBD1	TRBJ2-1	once	TGTGCCAGCAGCATTACAGGGGGGAAGTTCTTC	CASSITGGKFF
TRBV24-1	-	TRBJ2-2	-	TGTGCCACCAGTGATTTCAGCAGGCCAAACACCGGGGAGCTGTTTTTT	CATSDFSRPNTGELFF
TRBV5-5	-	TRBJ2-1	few	TGTGCCAGCAGCTTCCGACTCAGAATCTCCTACAATGAGCAGTTCTTC	CASSFRLRISYNEQFF
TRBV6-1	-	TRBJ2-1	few	TGTGCCAGCAGTGAATGGTGGCAGGTTTACAATGAGCAGTTCTTC	CASSEWWQVYNEQFF
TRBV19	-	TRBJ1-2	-	TGTGCCAGTAGTATAGGTGGGGGATTCTATGGCTACACCTTC	CASSIGGGFYGYTF
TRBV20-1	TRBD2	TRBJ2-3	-	TGCAGTGCCCAGGGACTAGCGGACACAGATACGCAGTATTTT	CSAQGLADTDTQYF
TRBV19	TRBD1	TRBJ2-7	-	TGTGCCAGTTCAAATCCGAGACAGGGAGCCTACGAGCAGTACTTC	CASSNPRQGAYEQYF
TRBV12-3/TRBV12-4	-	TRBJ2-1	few	TGTGCCAGCAGTCGGGGGACCCCCCATGAGCAGTTCTTC	CASSRGTPHEQFF
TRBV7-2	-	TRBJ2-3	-	TGTGCCAGCAGCCCCTCGCGGTTTAGGACAGATACGCAGTATTTT	CASSPSRFRTDTQYF
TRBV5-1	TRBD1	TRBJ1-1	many	TGCGCCAGCGGAGGACAGGATGGAAACACTGAAGCTTTCTTT	CASGGQDGNTEAFF
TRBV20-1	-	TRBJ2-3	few	TGCAGTGCGGGAATCTCTGGCGGCGACCTATTCACAGATACGCAGTATTTT	CSAGISGGDLFTDTQYF
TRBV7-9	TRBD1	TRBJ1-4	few	TGTGCCAGCAGCCGCGCCGGACAGGGGTATGAAAAACTGTTTTTT	CASSRAGQGYEKLFF
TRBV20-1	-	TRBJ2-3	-	TGCAGTGCTAGAGCCCCAGGAAGCACAGATACGCAGTATTTT	CSARAPGSTDTQYF
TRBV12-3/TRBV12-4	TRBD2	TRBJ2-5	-	TGTGCCAGCAGTCCCCCGCGACTAGCGGGGGGCGAGACCCAGTACTTC	CASSPPRLAGGETQYF
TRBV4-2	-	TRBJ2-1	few	TGTGCCAGCAGCCAAGAGGGAGGACTAACAAATGAGCAGTTCTTC	CASSQEGGLTNEQFF
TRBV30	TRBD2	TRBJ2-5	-	TGTGCCTGGAACGGACTAGCGACCCAAGAGACCCAGTACTTC	CAWNGLATQETQYF
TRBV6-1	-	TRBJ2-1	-	TGTGCCAGCAGCCCACCCGGCCACCAGGCGGGGAATGAGCAGTTCTTC	CASSPPGHQAGNEQFF
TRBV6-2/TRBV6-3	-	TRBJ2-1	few	TGTGCCAGCAGTTACCCCCGCCCAACCTCCTACAATGAGCAGTTCTTC	CASSYPRPTSYNEQFF
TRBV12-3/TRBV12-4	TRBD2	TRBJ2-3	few	TGTGCCAGCAGTTTCCTCAGCGGCGGACTAGCGGGAGCAGATACGCAGTATTTT	CASSFLSGGLAGADTQYF